The rows below give T cell receptor beta chains drawn from one sample of a study of control samples from healthy donors and cancer patients. Produced via immunoSEQ multiplex PCR; TCRdb's table is partial and in-frame only. The profile shows roughly 52,000 clones, 95% to 97% of them singletons. Sequencing input: blood. These receptors were obtained from a woman under 40 in good health. The CDR3 runs from the conserved cysteine through the conserved F or W. A D gene is named only where the DNA matches it firmly. Clone size is shown for a subset of rows, as once, few, many or a class of expanded clone.

CDR3aa,CDR3nt,d_gene,abundance,v_gene,j_gene
CASSATSGSPTIYEQYF,TGTGCCAGCAGCGCGACTAGCGGGAGCCCCACTATCTACGAGCAGTACTTC,TRBD2,NA,TRBV9,TRBJ2-7
CASSHIGGSGDTQYF,TGCGCCAGCAGCCATATAGGAGGGTCAGGAGATACGCAGTATTTT,NA,NA,TRBV4-1,TRBJ2-3
CAISESNRVFRNTEAFF,TGTGCCATCAGTGAGTCGAACAGGGTATTTCGGAACACTGAAGCTTTCTTT,NA,NA,TRBV10-3,TRBJ1-1
CASSFRPATMNTEAFF,TGTGCCAGCAGCTTCCGCCCAGCAACAATGAACACTGAAGCTTTCTTT,NA,NA,TRBV5-6,TRBJ1-1
CASSGRGNTEAFF,TGTGCCAGCAGCGGTAGGGGGAACACTGAAGCTTTCTTT,NA,NA,TRBV5-4,TRBJ1-1
CASSAGQGNYGYTF,TGTGCCAGCAGCGCGGGACAGGGGAACTATGGCTACACCTTC,TRBD1,NA,TRBV9,TRBJ1-2
CSAGPQETQYF,TGCAGTGCTGGTCCCCAAGAGACCCAGTACTTC,NA,once,TRBV20-1,TRBJ2-5
CASSAGQGRETQYF,TGCGCCAGCAGCGCCGGACAGGGAAGAGAGACCCAGTACTTC,TRBD1,NA,TRBV5-1,TRBJ2-5
CASRSQGQETQYF,TGTGCCAGCAGGTCGCAGGGGCAAGAGACCCAGTACTTC,NA,NA,TRBV28,TRBJ2-5
CASSEELAGASTDTQYF,TGTGCCAGCAGTGAGGAGCTAGCGGGAGCTTCCACAGATACGCAGTATTTT,TRBD2,NA,TRBV27,TRBJ2-3
CASSVSLADYNEQFF,TGTGCCAGCAGTGTCAGTTTAGCGGACTACAATGAGCAGTTCTTC,NA,NA,TRBV28,TRBJ2-1
CSVEDGGNEQFF,TGCAGCGTTGAAGATGGCGGAAATGAGCAGTTCTTC,NA,NA,TRBV29-1,TRBJ2-1
CASSPTSGEQFF,TGTGCCAGCAGCCCGACTAGCGGTGAGCAGTTCTTC,TRBD2,NA,TRBV5-6,TRBJ2-1
CAWKCCVITSRANVLTF,TGTGCCTGGAAATGCTGCGTTATAACAAGTCGGGCCAACGTCCTGACTTTC,NA,NA,TRBV30,TRBJ2-6
CASSLGLNTEAFF,TGCGCCAGCAGCTTAGGGCTGAACACTGAAGCTTTCTTT,NA,NA,TRBV5-1,TRBJ1-1
CATSRGGHSALAKNIQYF,TGTGCCACCAGCAGGGGGGGACATTCAGCGTTAGCCAAAAACATTCAGTACTTC,NA,NA,TRBV15,TRBJ2-4
CSVEERDRGREGEQFF,TGCAGCGTTGAAGAGCGGGACAGGGGGCGCGAGGGTGAGCAGTTCTTC,TRBD1,NA,TRBV29-1,TRBJ2-1
CASSLRMDYEQYF,TGTGCCAGCAGTTTGAGGATGGACTACGAGCAGTACTTC,NA,NA,TRBV27,TRBJ2-7
CATSREAVYHEQFF,TGTGCCACCAGCAGAGAAGCAGTGTACCATGAGCAGTTCTTC,NA,NA,TRBV15,TRBJ2-1
CAWTTGTANYGYTF,TGTGCCTGGACAACCGGGACAGCTAACTATGGCTACACCTTC,TRBD1,NA,TRBV30,TRBJ1-2
CAWSQGALNEKLFF,TGTGCCTGGAGTCAGGGGGCACTTAATGAAAAACTGTTTTTT,TRBD1,NA,TRBV30,TRBJ1-4
CASSLTATGGVASEAFF,TGTGCCAGCAGCCTAACCGCCACAGGGGGTGTTGCTTCTGAAGCTTTCTTT,TRBD1,NA,TRBV9,TRBJ1-1
CASSIKNTGELFF,TGTGCCAGTAGTATTAAGAACACCGGGGAGCTGTTTTTT,NA,NA,TRBV19,TRBJ2-2
CSASIRLRPSYEQYF,TGCAGTGCTAGTATTAGACTCCGACCGTCCTACGAGCAGTACTTC,NA,NA,TRBV20-1,TRBJ2-7
CASSKAGVGGELFF,TGTGCCAGCAGTAAGGCGGGAGTCGGCGGGGAGCTGTTTTTT,TRBD2,NA,TRBV2,TRBJ2-2
CASSLDGGGGGGQYF,TGTGCCAGCAGCTTAGACGGGGGCGGCGGGGGAGGCCAGTATTTT,NA,NA,TRBV7-9,TRBJ2-3
CASSPAGLAGAGVTDTQYF,TGCGCCAGCAGCCCAGCTGGACTAGCGGGAGCTGGCGTCACAGATACGCAGTATTTT,TRBD2,NA,TRBV4-1,TRBJ2-3
CASSLQTTKNIQYF,TGTGCCAGCAGTTTACAAACCACCAAAAACATTCAGTACTTC,NA,NA,TRBV28,TRBJ2-4
CASRPTGRANEAFF,TGTGCCAGCAGGCCCACAGGGAGGGCTAATGAAGCTTTCTTT,NA,once,TRBV5-5,TRBJ1-1
CASSYSRAGHTGELFF,TGTGCCAGCAGTTACTCGCGGGCAGGGCACACCGGGGAGCTGTTTTTT,NA,NA,TRBV6-5,TRBJ2-2
CATSRGGGRDHTGELFF,TGTGCCACCAGCAGAGGGGGCGGTCGGGACCACACCGGGGAGCTGTTTTTT,NA,once,TRBV15,TRBJ2-2
CATSSAGQNTGELFF,TGTGCCACCAGCTCCGCGGGACAGAACACCGGGGAGCTGTTTTTT,NA,NA,TRBV10-3,TRBJ2-2
CASSFGTRNYEQYF,TGTGCCAGCAGCTTCGGGACACGCAACTACGAGCAGTACTTC,NA,NA,TRBV7-9,TRBJ2-7
CASSLGTASNQPQHF,TGCGCCAGCAGCTTGGGGACAGCTAGCAATCAGCCCCAGCATTTT,NA,NA,TRBV5-1,TRBJ1-5
CASSSNYGYTF,TGTGCCAGCAGTTCTAACTATGGCTACACCTTC,NA,NA,TRBV28,TRBJ1-2
CATSKLAGAYEQYF,TGTGCCACCAGCAAACTAGCGGGAGCATACGAGCAGTACTTC,TRBD2,NA,TRBV15,TRBJ2-7
CASRGDRVNTEAFF,TGTGCCAGCAGGGGGGACAGAGTGAACACTGAAGCTTTCTTT,TRBD1,NA,TRBV2,TRBJ1-1
CASRAGVTGELFF,TGTGCTAGCAGAGCGGGAGTCACCGGGGAGCTGTTTTTT,TRBD2,NA,TRBV7-7,TRBJ2-2
CASSATSGNTDTQYF,TGTGCCAGCTCAGCGACTAGCGGAAACACAGATACGCAGTATTTT,TRBD2,NA,TRBV18,TRBJ2-3
CASSSTGDSNQPQHF,TGTGCCAGCAGCTCGACAGGAGATAGCAATCAGCCCCAGCATTTT,NA,once,TRBV5-5,TRBJ1-5
CASSQDRHRGDEQFF,TGCGCCAGCAGCCAAGATAGGCACAGGGGGGATGAGCAGTTCTTC,TRBD1,NA,TRBV4-1,TRBJ2-1
CASSLGDRATNEKLFF,TGTGCCAGCAGTTTAGGGGACAGGGCAACTAATGAAAAACTGTTTTTT,TRBD1,NA,TRBV28,TRBJ1-4
CASSHRDRNTGELFF,TGCGCCAGCAGCCACCGGGACCGGAACACCGGGGAGCTGTTTTTT,NA,NA,TRBV4-1,TRBJ2-2
CASSLTSGSLYEQYF,TGTGCCAGCAGTTTAACCAGCGGGAGCTTATACGAGCAGTACTTC,TRBD2,NA,TRBV27,TRBJ2-7
CASSLLRHTQYF,TGTGCCAGCAGCCTGCTGAGGCATACGCAGTATTTT,NA,NA,TRBV3-1/TRBV3-2,TRBJ2-3
CASSVGEGADYGYTF,TGTGCCAGCAGCGTAGGGGAGGGAGCGGACTATGGCTACACCTTC,NA,NA,TRBV9,TRBJ1-2
CASSQNSGRVINEQFF,TGTGCCAGCAGCCAGAATAGCGGGAGAGTTATAAATGAGCAGTTCTTC,TRBD2,once,TRBV7-3,TRBJ2-1
CAWSVRGYEQYF,TGTGCCTGGAGTGTACGGGGATACGAGCAGTACTTC,NA,NA,TRBV30,TRBJ2-7
CASSLSTGTYEQYF,TGTGCCAGCAGCTTGAGCACAGGGACCTACGAGCAGTACTTC,NA,once,TRBV5-5,TRBJ2-7
CASSPRQGPYEQYF,TGTGCCAGCAGCCCCCGACAGGGGCCCTACGAGCAGTACTTC,TRBD1,NA,TRBV7-9,TRBJ2-7
CASSQRDSPRGQFF,TGTGCCAGCAGCCAACGGGACTCCCCCCGAGGGCAGTTCTTC,NA,NA,TRBV4-2,TRBJ2-1
CASSSAPGENYGYTF,TGTGCCAGCAGCTCCGCACCGGGAGAAAACTATGGCTACACCTTC,NA,NA,TRBV9,TRBJ1-2
CASSRTGDANQPQHF,TGTGCCAGCAGTCGGACAGGGGACGCCAATCAGCCCCAGCATTTT,TRBD1,NA,TRBV6-1,TRBJ1-5